This TCR beta chain is drawn from a study of cytomegalovirus exposure and HLA in healthy donors. Study-wide results and limits: Among the CMV-associated chains, a few were confirmed in vitro as specific for CMV antigens.

As regards this clone: What it binds is unknown.

The CDR3 loop spans 14 amino acids. The germline gives CDR1 SQVTM, CDR2 ANQGSEA. Trimming pared 1 base from V and 5 bases from J, leaving 14 bases between. The PCR was carried out with 60 Vbeta primers and 13 Jbeta primers. Libraries were prepared by immunoSEQ multiplex PCR; TCRdb keeps only in-frame clonotypes and omits some of them. The sample lists 110,000 or so clones; more than 60% were seen once. The sequenced sample was PBMCs. The sequence came from a male donor in good health and CMV-seronegative. This chain connects TRBV29-1 to TRBJ2-5, with D tentatively TRBD1 (6 bases). CDR3 protein: CSVEVGWGQETQYF. The CDR3 coding sequence is TGCAGCGTTGAAGTAGGATGGGGGCAGGAGACCCAGTACTTC.